Detailed here is one T cell receptor (beta chain). Its target antigen remains unknown. No base quality values were provided; no much bigger clone lies one nucleotide off. CDR3 length: 17 amino acids, cysteine to phenylalanine. The DNA shown is the 51-base CDR3, in frame from base 1. CDR1 and CDR2 are read off the germline V gene as SGDLS and YYNGEE. Between the V and J ends, shortened by 1 base and 0 bases respectively, the junction contains 13 bases. Using the deep immunoSEQ assay, multiplex PCR amplified TCR CDR3 regions from genomic DNA. Extracted genomic DNA from each cell subset was spread evenly across all wells of several immunoSEQ 96-well plates, with each plate serving as a replicate. Each replicate PCR for sorted subsets received roughly 0.2 ug genomic DNA, equal to about 30,000 T cell genomes. Purified libraries were quantified with a Qubit 3.0 fluorometer, sized on a Bioanalyzer 2100, and re-quantified with the KAPA Library Quantification kit. Each immunoSEQ 96-well plate was sequenced on its own single-read 150-cycle Illumina NextSeq 550 flow cell. The authors processed their data as follows. Because only junctional sequences without quality scores were contained in the immunoSEQ output, filtering matching that applied to full-length reads could not be performed. To assign V/J genes and CDR3, sequences were annotated using PyIR, a Python wrapper for IgBLAST v1.9, with IMGT germline references. Reads were removed for weak V/J assignments (E-value above 1e-6), missing CDR3, stop codons, out-of-frame junctions, or ambiguous translated residues. V3J clonotypes were defined as sequences sharing an identical inferred V gene, J gene, and CDR3 amino acid sequence. Percentage overlap between repertoires was computed as shared unique clonotypes divided by the size of the smaller repertoire. Richness of each repertoire was evaluated using RTK rarefaction, the Chao1 estimator, and Recon v2.1 estimates of unobserved clonotypes. OLGA was used to compute generation probabilities for all TCRbeta clonotypes that the gDNA method yielded from a few donors. This is the immuneACCESS table as TCRdb keeps it, with only in-frame sequences that have V and J called. A part of the clones is gone; compared with another copy, unresolved V genes explain less than half, and the rest is unexplained. That table gives V, J and clone size, and the DNA gave D and trimming. The sample records around 580,000 clones, roughly 98% of which are singletons. The ten largest clones take up approximately 0.3% of the sample.

CD8 naive samples were CD45RO-negative cells positively selected for CCR7, giving a CD45RA+CCR7+ population that excluded TemRA cells. The donors were healthy, HIV-negative adults with no recently reported acute infections or vaccinations. Only Caucasian adults living in Nashville, Tennessee, USA were represented among the donors. Blood was collected by leukapheresis, and PBMCs were isolated by Ficoll-Histopaque density gradient centrifugation and then cryopreserved in liquid nitrogen vapor phase. Analytical flow cytometry was used to check the purity and quantity of each magnetically sorted T cell population. Genomic DNA was isolated from every sorted fraction and measured by UV absorbance on a Nanodrop 2000c. The sample originates from a study of shared clonotypes between healthy human individuals (dated by TCRdb to about 2020). Broadly, across the study: The cohort comprised a couple of women and three men aged 18 to 49 years. Leukapheresis yielded between about 0.9 and 8.9 billion PBMCs per donor. Per donor, three plates each were used for CD4 naive and CD4 memory, two for CD8 naive, and one for CD8 memory. Different laboratories and diverse techniques were used to prepare libraries and sequence TCR repertoires, to increase sequencing depth and limit assay-specific biases. Blood TCR repertoires of roughly 5 healthy adults were deeply sequenced to estimate repertoire size and the extent of clonotype sharing between individuals. What the study reported, not specific to this receptor: Roughly 5% of naive CD4, more than 3% of naive CD8, about 2.5% of memory CD4, and about 0.4% of memory CD8 clonotypes were shared across four donors. Compared with non-shared clonotypes, clonotypes shared by all four sorted-subset donors had higher generation probabilities. Based on pairwise subsampling, the degree of clonotype sharing among donors was expected to be affected by sequencing depth. Estimated clonotype richness was generally larger for naive than for memory subsets. Sampling was restricted to blood, and TCR repertoires in tissues likely differ from the TCR repertoires found in blood. Even with the large sequencing depth, rarefaction of the sorted-subset datasets indicated that sequencing was incomplete. Because the study included a small number of donors, the genetic and exposure-history diversity represented was limited.

The chain is encoded by TRBV9 joined to TRBJ2-2; the D gene is unclear. Sequencing was performed on naive CD8+ T cells sorted from blood. Taken with the paper, the label for cell subset or site translates to: CD45RA+CCR7+. The sequence was obtained from a young man in good health. This receptor has the CDR3 CASSVNLKNTNTGELFF. The DNA sequence is as follows: TGTGCCAGCAGCGTAAACCTTAAGAATACGAACACCGGGGAGCTGTTTTTT.